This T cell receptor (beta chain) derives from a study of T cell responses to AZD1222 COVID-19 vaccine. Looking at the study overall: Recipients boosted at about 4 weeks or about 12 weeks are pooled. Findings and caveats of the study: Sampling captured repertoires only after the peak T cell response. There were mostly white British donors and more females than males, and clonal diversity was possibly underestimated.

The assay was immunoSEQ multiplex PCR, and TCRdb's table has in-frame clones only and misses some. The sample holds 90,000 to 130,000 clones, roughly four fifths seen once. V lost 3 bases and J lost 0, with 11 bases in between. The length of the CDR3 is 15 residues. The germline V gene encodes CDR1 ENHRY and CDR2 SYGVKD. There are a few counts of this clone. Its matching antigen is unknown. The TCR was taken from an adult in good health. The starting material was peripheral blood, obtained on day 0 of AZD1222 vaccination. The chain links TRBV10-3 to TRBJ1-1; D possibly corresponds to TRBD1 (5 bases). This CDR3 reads CAISEYRGLNTEAFF. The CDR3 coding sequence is TGTGCCATCAGTGAATATAGGGGACTGAACACTGAAGCTTTCTTT.